This T cell receptor (beta chain) is from a study of spatial heterogeneity in lung cancer. Study details: Detection consistently captured more beta-chain sequences than alpha-chain sequences. In raw reads, more than 8.5 appearances on average were recorded for each unique TCR and UMI combination.

Study-wide points: Ubiquitous expanded tumor TCRs were observed in blood more at resection than follow-up.

Time point reported: sample taken at primary tumor resection. Whole RNA from tumor, nontumor lung or frozen PBMC was sequenced unsorted. This clonotype appeared many times. The antigen is undetermined. TCRdb processed the 5' RACE reads anew with MiXCR; each CDR3 protein has one entry. The table shows 40,000 or so distinct CDR3 sequences, with 7.5% occurring only once. Germline V gene sequence: CDR1 SGHVS, CDR2 FNYEAQ. This CDR3 contains 17 residues. V shed 1 base, J shed 6 bases, and the junction held 9 bases outside the gene matches. The chain is built from TRBV7-6 and TRBJ2-3; 11 bases are a match to TRBD2. The source is a male donor with early-stage non-small cell lung cancer. The material was PBMCs, obtained at surgery. The CDR3 bases are TGTGCCAGCAGCTTAGGCCTAGCGGGGGGCCAAGGTGATACGCAGTATTTT. It encodes CASSLGLAGGQGDTQYF.